This is a list of T cell receptor beta chains from one sample in a study of response to subunit inactivated influenza vaccine. Each CDR3 protein is one row after TCRdb ran MiXCR on the RT-PCR reads. The sample holds 500,000 to 550,000 distinct CDR3 sequences; more than 7% are singletons and the top ten take around 14%. The sample was PBMCs from blood, taken 23 to 25 months after vaccination. The receptors here all came from a man aged 50 to 75 who received an inactivated influenza vaccine. CDR3s leave out the opening cysteine and the closing phenylalanine or tryptophan. Fields, in order: J gene, clone size, V gene, CDR3 protein. Clone size is shown for a subset of rows, as once, few, many or a class of expanded clone.

TRBJ1-5,many,TRBV27,ASSSLRGDPSRRRNQPQH
TRBJ1-2,few,TRBV4-1,ASSLMALGGYGYT
TRBJ2-5,.,TRBV6-2/TRBV6-3,ASRTTGQETQY
TRBJ2-2,.,TRBV6-1,ASVGQGIIGELF
TRBJ2-3,.,TRBV2,ASSRNRDRVADTQY
TRBJ2-1,few,TRBV5-1,ASSLSSGSRNEQF
TRBJ2-3,many,TRBV5-1,ASSPRPGQLSTDTQY
TRBJ2-7,few,TRBV7-6,ASSLGGDRRSSYEQY
TRBJ1-2,.,TRBV20-1,SATGQTNGYT
TRBJ1-3,.,TRBV5-6,ASSSSESYSGNTIY
TRBJ2-3,few,TRBV5-8,ASSLSSGPGDTQY
TRBJ2-7,few,TRBV19,ASTPGGVSYEQY
TRBJ1-1,.,TRBV25-1,ASSDRVLGTEAF
TRBJ2-2,.,TRBV6-2/TRBV6-3,ASRPGTTTGELF
TRBJ2-7,many,TRBV5-1,ASSRGDRDSYEQY
TRBJ2-2,.,TRBV7-7,ASSSTGSGELF
TRBJ2-1,.,TRBV20-1,SARGPIPYNEQF